This TCR beta chain was identified during a study of T cells expressing NK-cell markers. Study at large: It was sorted CD3+CD56-NKG2C+, CD3+CD56+NKG2C- and CD3+CD56+NKG2C+ T cells that provided the TCR beta repertoires.

Looked up from germline, CDR1 is SQVTM and CDR2 is ANQGSEA. The CDR3 has 13 amino acids. Note on this clonotype: Its target is not known.

General study findings and limits: These clonotypes additionally ranked first within the CD3+CD56-NKG2C+ fraction of a handful of donors.

TCRdb reprocessed the 5' RACE reads, with one entry per CDR3 protein and no DNA. The sample holds a few hundred thousand distinct CDR3 sequences. Sequenced material: blood T cells: a sorted CD56 or NKG2C T cell subset, CD4+ or CD8+ T cells, or bulk PBMC T cells (not recorded which). This TCR came from a man aged 18 to 70 in good health. This sequence joins TRBV29-1 and TRBJ1-3; the TRBD1 assignment by TCRdb is unverifiable without DNA. The CDR3 region is CSVPGTAGNTIYF.